The entry below gives a single T cell receptor (beta chain) sequence along with its context. Only one count was recorded for this clone. Its antigen is currently not known. One end of the junction fails to match germline, which may point to a read error. Healthy HIV-negative adults with no recently reported acute infections or vaccinations were included as donors. All donors were Caucasian adults living in Nashville, Tennessee, USA. CD4+ T cells were enriched by magnetic negative selection; naive cells were then positively selected on CD45RA, and the negative fraction formed the memory subset. Blood was obtained by leukapheresis, after which PBMCs were separated by Ficoll-Histopaque density gradient centrifugation and cryopreserved in liquid nitrogen vapor phase. Analytical flow cytometry was used to check the purity and quantity of every magnetically sorted T cell population. Genomic DNA was isolated from every sorted fraction and measured by UV absorbance on a Nanodrop 2000c.

This sample was taken from a study of shared clonotypes between healthy human individuals (dated by TCRdb to 2018 to 2021). In terms of the full investigation: A few men and two women, aged 18 to 49 years, made up the cohort. Between about 0.94 and 8.9 billion PBMCs per donor were obtained by leukapheresis. Per donor, three plates each were used for CD4 naive and CD4 memory, two for CD8 naive, and one for CD8 memory. To increase sequencing depth and limit assay-specific biases, TCR repertoire library preparation and sequencing were carried out by different laboratories using diverse techniques. The study deeply sequenced blood TCR repertoires of about five healthy adults to estimate repertoire size and the extent of clonotype sharing between individuals. What the study reported, not specific to this receptor: Rarefaction of sorted-subset datasets indicated incomplete sequencing despite the large sequencing depth. Pairwise subsampling led to the expectation that sequencing depth would affect the degree of clonotype sharing among donors. Estimated clonotype richness was generally larger for naive than for memory subsets. Sampling was limited to blood, and TCR repertoires in tissue likely differ from TCR repertoires in blood. When several donors were compared, the shared fraction of clonotypes was about 5.4% for naive CD4, about 4% for naive CD8, roughly 2.5% for memory CD4, and 0.35% to 0.4% for memory CD8. Higher generation probabilities were observed for clonotypes shared by all four sorted-subset donors than for non-shared clonotypes. Because the study included only a small number of donors, the genetic and exposure-history diversity represented was limited.

Using the deep immunoSEQ assay, TCR CDR3 regions were amplified from genomic DNA by multiplex PCR. For each cell subset, the extracted genomic DNA was distributed evenly across all wells of several immunoSEQ 96-well plates, and each plate served as one replicate. Each replicate PCR for sorted subsets received around 210 ng genomic DNA, equal to about 30,000 T cell genomes. Purified libraries were quantified with a Qubit 3.0 fluorometer, sized on a Bioanalyzer 2100, and re-quantified with the KAPA Library Quantification kit. Every immunoSEQ 96-well plate was sequenced on a dedicated single-read 150-cycle Illumina NextSeq 550 flow cell. In the source study's methods: Because only junctional sequences without quality scores were contained in the immunoSEQ output, filtering matching that applied to full-length reads could not be performed. To assign V/J genes and CDR3, sequences were annotated using PyIR, a Python wrapper for IgBLAST v1.9, with IMGT germline references. Reads were filtered out if the reads had weak V/J assignments (E-value above 1e-6), no CDR3, stop codons, out-of-frame junctions, or ambiguous translated residues. V3J clonotypes were defined by identical inferred V gene, J gene, and CDR3 amino acid sequence. The percentage overlap between two repertoires was calculated by dividing the number of shared unique clonotypes by the size of the smaller repertoire. Three approaches were used to assess repertoire richness: RTK rarefaction, the Chao1 estimator, and Recon v2.1 estimates of unobserved clonotypes. For all TCRbeta clonotypes obtained by the gDNA method from four donors, generation probabilities were computed with OLGA. TCRdb took over this immuneACCESS table, retaining in-frame rearrangements with V and J assigned. Such tables are incomplete; in checked studies, under half of the missing clones stem from an unresolved V gene, and the remainder is unexplained. For V, J and clone size, that table is used; D and trimming come from the DNA. This sample is represented by under 2,500,000 clones; under 97% of them were singletons. The top ten clones comprise 0.1% to 0.15% of the sample.

Measured from the cysteine to the phenylalanine, the CDR3 is 15 residues long. Only the CDR3 portion is preserved as DNA: 45 bases, with reading frame beginning at the first base. The germline V gene (reference sequence) specifies SSHAT as CDR1 and FNYEAQ as CDR2. In this chain, TRBV7-7 is recombined with TRBJ2-2; 7 bases in the junction line up with TRBD1. The clonotype originates from a man between 18 and 29 years old in good health. The sequenced sample was naive CD4+ T cells sorted from blood. The cell subset or site label, read with the paper, signifies: CD45RA+ positively selected. The nucleotides are TGTGCTAGCAGCTTGCTAGGGGGCAACACCGGGGAGCTGTTTTTT. Its amino acids are CASSLLGGNTGELFF.